This TCR beta chain was captured in a study of low-dose radiotherapy and immunotherapy resistance in tumors. Study at large: For four cycles from cycle 1 day 1, patients took 300 mg oral aspirin daily. Alpha- and beta-chain coverage of first-strand cDNA came from TRAV- and TRBV-specific primers.

The time point denotes: before trial treatment. This clonotype was recorded many times. The authors amplified TCRs for around 20 PCR cycles with a constant-region primer and a V-primer adapter. In vitro transcription served to amplify the isolated mRNA. TCRdb redid the calling of the reads with MiXCR, one entry per CDR3 protein. The sample lists roughly 46,000 distinct CDR3 sequences, 12% occurring once. The V gene's germline CDR1 is LGHNT and CDR2 FRNRAP. The J segment lost 3 bases and the V segment lost 2 bases, leaving 2 bases of the junction unmatched. The CDR3 runs 15 residues. The specimen comprised PBMCs, sampled before treatment. The chain links TRBV12-5 to TRBJ1-3; the match to TRBD1 covers 9 bases. This sequence originates from a female donor with ovarian cancer. CDR3 sequence (DNA): TGTGCTAGTGGTTTGTTGACAGGGGGTGGAAACACCATATATTTT. Translating it yields CASGLLTGGGNTIYF.